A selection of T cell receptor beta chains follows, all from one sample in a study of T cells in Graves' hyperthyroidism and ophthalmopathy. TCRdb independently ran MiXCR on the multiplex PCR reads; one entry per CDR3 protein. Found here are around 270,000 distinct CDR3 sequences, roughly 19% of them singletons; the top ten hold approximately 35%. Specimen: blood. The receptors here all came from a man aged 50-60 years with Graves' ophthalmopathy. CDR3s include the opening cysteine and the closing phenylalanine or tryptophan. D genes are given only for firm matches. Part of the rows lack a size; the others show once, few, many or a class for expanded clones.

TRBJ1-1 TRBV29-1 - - CSVEDGGNTEAFF TGCAGCGTTGAAGATGGGGGAAACACTGAAGCTTTCTTT
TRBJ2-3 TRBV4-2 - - CASSQDLADTDTQYF TGTGCCAGCAGCCAAGATCTGGCGGACACAGATACGCAGTATTTT
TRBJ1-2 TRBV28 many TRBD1 CASRQGNLYGYTF TGTGCCAGCAGACAGGGGAATCTATATGGCTACACCTTC
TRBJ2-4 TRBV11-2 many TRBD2 CASSTAGTRTYF TGTGCCAGCAGCACGGCCGGGACTAGAACGTACTTC
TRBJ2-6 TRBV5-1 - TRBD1 CASSSYRGSGANVLTF TGTGCCAGCAGCTCATACAGGGGCTCTGGGGCCAACGTCCTGACTTTC
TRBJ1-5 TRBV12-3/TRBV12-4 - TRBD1 CASSPGGGPSQPQHF TGTGCCAGCAGTCCAGGGGGGGGCCCCTCGCAGCCCCAGCATTTT
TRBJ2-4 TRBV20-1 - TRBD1 CSARTGMDIQYF TGCAGTGCTCGGACAGGGATGGACATTCAGTACTTC
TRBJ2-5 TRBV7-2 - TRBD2 CASSPSGGAGTQYF TGTGCCAGCAGCCCTAGCGGGGGGGCCGGGACCCAGTACTTC
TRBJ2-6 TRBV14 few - CASSQPGSSGANVLTF TGTGCCAGCAGCCAACCCGGGAGCTCTGGGGCCAACGTCCTGACTTTC
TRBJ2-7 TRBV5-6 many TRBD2 CASSSRLAGGAYEQYF TGTGCCAGCAGCTCCCGACTAGCGGGAGGAGCCTACGAGCAGTACTTC
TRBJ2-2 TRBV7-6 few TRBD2 CASSRGTSSTGELFF TGTGCCAGCAGCCGAGGGACTAGCAGCACCGGGGAGCTGTTTTTT
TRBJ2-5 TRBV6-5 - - CASSLGLWGETQYF TGTGCCAGCAGTTTGGGCCTATGGGGCGAGACCCAGTACTTC
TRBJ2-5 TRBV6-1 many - CASSYMARGGETQYF TGTGCCAGCAGTTATATGGCCCGGGGTGGGGAGACCCAGTACTTC
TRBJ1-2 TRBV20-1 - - CSAGGGYYGYTF TGCAGTGCTGGGGGGGGGTACTATGGCTACACCTTC
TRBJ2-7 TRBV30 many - CAWSVVQCVSCEQYF TGTGCCTGGAGTGTTGTACAGTGTGTATCCTGCGAGCAGTACTTC
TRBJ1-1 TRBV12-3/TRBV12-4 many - CASSLWAMNTEAFF TGTGCCAGCAGTTTATGGGCCATGAACACTGAAGCTTTCTTT
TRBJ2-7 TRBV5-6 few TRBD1 CASSLDYRQGHGSYEQYF TGTGCCAGCAGCTTGGATTACAGACAGGGGCACGGCTCCTACGAGCAGTACTTC
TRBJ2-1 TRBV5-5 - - CASSFLASLNGRNEQFF TGTGCCAGCAGCTTCTTAGCTTCTCTAAACGGGAGAAATGAGCAGTTCTTC
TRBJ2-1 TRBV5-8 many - CASSLAGGARYNEQFF TGTGCCAGCAGCTTGGCCGGGGGAGCGCGGTACAATGAGCAGTTCTTC
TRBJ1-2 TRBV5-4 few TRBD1 CASSQDRETYGYTF TGTGCCAGCAGCCAGGACAGGGAGACCTATGGCTACACCTTC
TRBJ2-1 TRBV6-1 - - CASEALRDNEQFF TGTGCCAGCGAAGCGCTGCGAGACAATGAGCAGTTCTTC
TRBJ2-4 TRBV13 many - CASSPRQDLYKNIQYF TGTGCCAGCAGCCCGAGACAGGACCTATACAAAAACATTCAGTACTTC
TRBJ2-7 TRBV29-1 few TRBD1 CSVGGGHEQYF TGCAGCGTTGGAGGGGGCCACGAGCAGTACTTC
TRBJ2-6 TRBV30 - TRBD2 CAWSSEAGESGANVLTF TGTGCCTGGAGTTCCGAAGCGGGAGAGTCTGGGGCCAACGTCCTGACTTTC
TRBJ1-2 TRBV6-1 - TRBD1 CAGTGGMSGYTF TGTGCCGGTACAGGGGGCATGAGCGGCTACACCTTC
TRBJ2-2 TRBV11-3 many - CASRQSGSNTGELFF TGTGCCAGCAGACAATCCGGGTCGAACACCGGGGAGCTGTTTTTT
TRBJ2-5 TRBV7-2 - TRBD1 CASSLIRVKGAETQYF TGTGCCAGCAGCTTAATCCGGGTAAAGGGGGCGGAGACCCAGTACTTC
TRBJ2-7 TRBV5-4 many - CASSGGASKEQYF TGTGCCAGCAGCGGGGGTGCCTCTAAAGAGCAGTACTTC
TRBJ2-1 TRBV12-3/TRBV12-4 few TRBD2 CASSWVGWEGRSYNEQFF TGTGCCAGCAGTTGGGTCGGGTGGGAGGGCCGCAGCTACAATGAGCAGTTCTTC
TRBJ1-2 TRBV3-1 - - CASSQAGGRYGYTF TGTGCCAGCAGCCAAGCGGGGGGGCGTTATGGCTACACCTTC
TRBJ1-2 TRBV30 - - CAWRPEEANYGYTF TGTGCCTGGAGGCCCGAGGAGGCTAACTATGGCTACACCTTC
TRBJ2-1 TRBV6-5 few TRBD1 CASSYRTGEDNEQFF TGTGCCAGCAGTTATCGGACAGGGGAAGACAATGAGCAGTTCTTC
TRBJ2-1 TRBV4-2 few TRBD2 CASSQVAGDYNEQFF TGTGCCAGCAGCCAAGTAGCGGGAGACTACAATGAGCAGTTCTTC
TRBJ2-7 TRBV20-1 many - CSARIGGGQTPGEQYF TGCAGTGCTAGAATCGGCGGTGGACAGACCCCGGGGGAGCAGTACTTC
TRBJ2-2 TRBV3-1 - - CASSSYRDSNTGELFF TGTGCCAGCAGTTCGTACCGGGATTCGAACACCGGGGAGCTGTTTTTT
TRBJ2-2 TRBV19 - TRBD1 CASIPWGQENTGELFF TGTGCCAGTATACCATGGGGACAGGAGAACACCGGGGAGCTGTTTTTT
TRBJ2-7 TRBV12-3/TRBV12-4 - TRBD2 CASSWPKNPGPGGISYEQYF TGTGCCAGCAGTTGGCCGAAAAACCCGGGGCCGGGAGGAATCTCCTACGAGCAGTACTTC
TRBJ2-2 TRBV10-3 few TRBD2 CAIRPSGYTGELFF TGTGCCATCCGTCCTAGCGGATACACCGGGGAGCTGTTTTTT
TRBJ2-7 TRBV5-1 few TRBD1 CASSLSGTGTYEQYF TGCGCCAGCAGCTTATCCGGGACAGGAACCTACGAGCAGTACTTC
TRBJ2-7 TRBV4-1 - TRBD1 CASSQELRDRAYEQYF TGTGCCAGCAGCCAAGAGTTGCGGGACAGGGCCTACGAGCAGTACTTC
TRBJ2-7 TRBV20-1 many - CSARASQGWVYEQYF TGCAGTGCTAGAGCTTCGCAGGGGTGGGTCTACGAGCAGTACTTC
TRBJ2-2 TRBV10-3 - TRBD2 CAISASGSAGELFF TGTGCCATCAGTGCTAGCGGGAGTGCCGGGGAGCTGTTTTTT
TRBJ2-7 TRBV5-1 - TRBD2 CASSFGSGRPHEQYF TGCGCCAGCAGCTTCGGGAGCGGGAGACCCCACGAGCAGTACTTC
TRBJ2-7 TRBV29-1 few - CSVDRGRGEQYF TGCAGCGTTGACAGAGGTAGGGGCGAGCAGTACTTC
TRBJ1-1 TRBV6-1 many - CASSEQGKSEAFF TGTGCCAGCAGTGAACAAGGGAAATCTGAAGCTTTCTTT
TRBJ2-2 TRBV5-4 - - CASSPNLENTGELFF TGTGCCAGCAGCCCCAATCTCGAAAACACCGGGGAGCTGTTTTTT
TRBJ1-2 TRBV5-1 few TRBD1 CASSLAGQIAWGYTF TGCGCCAGCAGCTTGGCGGGACAGATTGCGTGGGGCTACACCTTC
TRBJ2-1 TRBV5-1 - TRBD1 CASSSGQGLGEQLF TGCGCCAGCAGCTCCGGACAGGGGCTAGGTGAGCAGCTCTTC